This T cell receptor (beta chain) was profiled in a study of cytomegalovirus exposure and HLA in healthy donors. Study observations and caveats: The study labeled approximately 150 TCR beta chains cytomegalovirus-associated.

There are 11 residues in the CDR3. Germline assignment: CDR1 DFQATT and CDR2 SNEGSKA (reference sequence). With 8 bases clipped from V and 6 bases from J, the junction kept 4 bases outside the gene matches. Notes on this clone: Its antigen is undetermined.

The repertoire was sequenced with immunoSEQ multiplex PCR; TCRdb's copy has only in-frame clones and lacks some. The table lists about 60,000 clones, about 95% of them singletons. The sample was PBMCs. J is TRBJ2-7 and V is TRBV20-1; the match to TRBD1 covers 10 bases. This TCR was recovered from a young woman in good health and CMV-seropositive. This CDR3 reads CSLRDRGEQYF. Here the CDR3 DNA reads TGCAGTCTTAGGGACAGGGGCGAGCAGTACTTC.